One sample yielded the 16 T cell receptor beta chains listed below, sequenced in a study of identical twins. Each CDR3 protein gets one entry after TCRdb re-called the 5' RACE reads with MiXCR. Here the sample spans 1.5 million to 2 million distinct CDR3 sequences, more than 30% being singletons. Sequences were obtained from cord blood. Every receptor here comes from a newborn girl in good health.

This clonotype was picked up many times. The chain combines TRBV27 with TRBJ1-2; 7 bases line up with TRBD1. The CDR3 is 14 residues long. Germline CDR1 is MNHEY and CDR2 is SMNVEV (reference sequence). Germline trimming cut 4 bases from V and 2 bases from J; bases unmatched to any gene: 4. The CDR3 sequence: CASSSRQGNYGYTF. CDR3 DNA: TGTGCCAGCAGTTCTCGACAGGGAAACTATGGCTACACCTTC.

This clonotype was detected a few times. The chain employs TRBV5-1 and TRBJ1-2; 7 bases map to TRBD1. The germline V gene has CDR1 SGHRS and CDR2 YFSETQ. CDR3 length equals 13 residues. V gave up 4 bases and J gave up 3 bases; unmatched junction bases: 3. The chain's CDR3 is CASSVGQYYGYTF. For the CDR3, the DNA is TGCGCCAGCAGCGTGGGACAGTACTATGGCTACACCTTC.

The V and J genes are TRBV2 and TRBJ2-1; 9 nucleotides match TRBD2. The V and J ends lost 7 bases and 4 bases, in that order; junction bases with no gene match: 5. This CDR3 region has 14 residues. CDR1 and CDR2 from the germline V gene are SNHLY and FYNNEI. CDR3: CASILTSGYNEQFF. CDR3 DNA: TGTGCCAGCATTCTGACTAGCGGATACAATGAGCAGTTCTTC.

This clonotype was counted between two and nine times. The chain joins TRBV6-5 to TRBJ2-7; 7 bases map to TRBD1. The J segment lost 12 bases and the V segment lost 5 bases, leaving 4 bases of the junction unmatched. Germline V gives CDR1 MNHEY, CDR2 SVGAGI. The CDR3 totals 10 residues. The CDR3 DNA is TGTGCCAGCAGTGCCGACAGGGCGTACTTC. It codes for CASSADRAYF.

The chain combines TRBV25-1 with TRBJ1-1, with TRBD1 as a possible D gene (5 bases). Germline-derived CDR1 and CDR2 are MGHDK and SYGVNS. Trimming left V 7 bases short and J 4 bases short, with 10 bases between. This CDR3 comprises 12 residues. Here the CDR3 DNA reads TGTGCCAGCAATGAGGGGATCACTGAAGCTTTCTTT. Its protein product is CASNEGITEAFF. Full variable domain (outside the CDR3, taken from reference TRBV25-1 and TRBJ1-1): EADIYQTPRYLVIGTGKKITLECSQTMGHDKMYWYQQDPGMELHLIHYSYGVNSTEKGDLSSESTVSRIRTEHFPLTLESARPSHTSQYLCASNEGITEAFFGQGTRLTVV.

The rearrangement links TRBV20-1 to TRBJ2-7; unclear D gene. The CDR3 has 11 amino acids. Germline CDR1 reads DFQATT; CDR2 reads SNEGSKA (reference sequence). The V end was cut by 5 bases, the J end by 1 base, with 6 bases between. CDR3 region: CSAELSYEQYF. The DNA for the CDR3 is TGCAGTGCTGAGTTATCCTACGAGCAGTACTTC.

This chain joins TRBV11-2 and TRBJ2-3; TRBD2 matches 9 bases. Trimming removed 3 bases from V and 6 bases from J; junction bases left unmatched: 10. This CDR3 is 16 amino acids long. Germline CDR1 and CDR2: SGHAT and FQNNGV. CDR3 residues: CASSLTAGGPGDTQYF. CDR3 coding DNA: TGTGCCAGCAGCTTGACTGCGGGGGGGCCGGGGGATACGCAGTATTTT.

The chain recombines TRBV5-1 with TRBJ2-7, with a tentative D call TRBD1 (6 bases). The CDR3 spans 14 residues. CDR1 and CDR2 (germline): SGHRS, YFSETQ. Trimming removed 4 bases at V and 5 bases at J, with 16 bases between. In DNA, the CDR3 is TGCGCCAGCAGCCCAACCAGCAGGGGAGACGAGCAGTACTTC. Protein product: CASSPTSRGDEQYF.

There are a few counts of this clonotype. V usage is TRBV7-9 and J usage is TRBJ2-1; TRBD2 aligns across 7 bases. Looked up from germline, CDR1 is SEHNR and CDR2 is FQNEAQ (reference sequence). There are 16 residues in the CDR3. The trim removed 5 bases at V and 0 bases at J, leaving 7 bases unmatched. The CDR3 DNA reads TGTGCCAGCAGCCGCAAGCGGGGTAGCTCCTACAATGAGCAGTTCTTC. Its protein product is CASSRKRGSSYNEQFF.

V gene TRBV20-1 combines with J gene TRBJ2-4; D might be TRBD1 or TRBD2, each matching 6 bases. The germline V and J ends were trimmed by 3 bases and 9 bases, with 24 bases remaining between them. The CDR3 covers 16 residues. Germline V gene data show CDR1 as DFQATT and CDR2 as SNEGSKA (reference sequence). CDR3 residues: CSARDPGVQGRSIQYF. In DNA, the CDR3 is TGCAGTGCTAGGGACCCAGGGGTCCAAGGGAGGAGCATTCAGTACTTC.

V is TRBV28 and J is TRBJ2-5; 8 nucleotides match TRBD2. This CDR3 spans 14 amino acids. After removal of 6 bases from V and 1 base from J, the junction contained 4 bases not matched to a gene. Germline V gives CDR1 MDHEN, CDR2 SYDVKM. The CDR3: CASRTTSAQETQYF. Here the CDR3 DNA reads TGTGCCAGCAGGACGACTAGCGCCCAAGAGACCCAGTACTTC.

This clonotype was recorded a few times. The J gene is TRBJ2-7, the V gene TRBV20-1; 8 bases line up with TRBD2. The CDR3 contains 16 residues. Germline-derived CDR1 and CDR2 are DFQATT and SNEGSKA (reference sequence). Unmatched junction bases numbered 11, after V lost 4 bases and J lost 0 bases. In DNA, the CDR3 is TGCAGTGCTATTCGAGGTGGGACTAGGATCTCCTACGAGCAGTACTTC. As protein: CSAIRGGTRISYEQYF.

The chain employs TRBV5-5 and TRBJ2-3, with D unresolved. Germline CDR1 reads SGHKS; CDR2 reads YYEKEE (reference sequence). The CDR3 is made up of 18 amino acids. V gave up 3 bases and J gave up 4 bases, with 24 bases separating them. The CDR3 spells CASSWIGGWTLGADTQYF. For the CDR3, the DNA is TGTGCCAGCAGCTGGATTGGTGGTTGGACGCTCGGCGCAGATACGCAGTATTTT.

The chain combines TRBV7-2 with TRBJ2-7; D uncertain. The CDR3 covers 16 residues. The germline CDR1 and CDR2 sequences are SGHTA and FQGNSA. V lost 1 base and J lost 0, with 13 bases in between. The CDR3 protein is CASSLGGSLSSYEQYF. The CDR3 DNA is TGTGCCAGCAGCTTAGGTGGCAGTTTAAGCTCCTACGAGCAGTACTTC.

This clonotype came up a few times. The chain recombines TRBV12-3 or TRBV12-4 with TRBJ1-5; perhaps TRBD1 as D (5 bases). The V end was cut by 2 bases, the J end by 3 bases, with 11 bases between. The CDR3 spans 15 residues. The CDR3 is CASSLMAGFNQPQHF. The CDR3 coding sequence is TGTGCCAGCAGTTTAATGGCAGGGTTCAATCAGCCCCAGCATTTT.

This clonotype was observed a few times. The rearrangement joins TRBV2 to TRBJ2-1; D not resolved. The ends were cut back, 4 bases at V and 4 bases at J, with 17 bases in the middle. The CDR3 consists of 16 residues. Germline V CDR1 and CDR2: SNHLY, FYNNEI. The CDR3 DNA reads as TGTGCCAGCAGTGGGTGGGTTCAGCGCATATACAATGAGCAGTTCTTC. Encoded protein: CASSGWVQRIYNEQFF.